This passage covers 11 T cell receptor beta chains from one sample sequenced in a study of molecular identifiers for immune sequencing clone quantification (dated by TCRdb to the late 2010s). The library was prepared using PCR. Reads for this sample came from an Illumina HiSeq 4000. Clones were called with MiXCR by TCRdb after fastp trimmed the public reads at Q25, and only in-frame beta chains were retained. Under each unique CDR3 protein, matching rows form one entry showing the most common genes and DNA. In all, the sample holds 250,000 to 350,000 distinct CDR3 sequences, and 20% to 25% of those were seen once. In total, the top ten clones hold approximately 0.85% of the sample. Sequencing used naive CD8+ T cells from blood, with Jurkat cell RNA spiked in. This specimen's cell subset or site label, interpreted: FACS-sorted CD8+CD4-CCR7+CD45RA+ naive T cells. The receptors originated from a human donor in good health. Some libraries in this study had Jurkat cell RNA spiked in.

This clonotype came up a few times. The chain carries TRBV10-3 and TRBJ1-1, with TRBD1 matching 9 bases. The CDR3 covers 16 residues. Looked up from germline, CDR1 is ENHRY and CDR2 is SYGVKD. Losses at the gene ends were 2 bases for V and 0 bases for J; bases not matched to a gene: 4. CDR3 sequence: CAISEPGQGMNTEAFF. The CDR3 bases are TGTGCCATCAGTGAGCCGGGACAGGGAATGAACACTGAAGCTTTCTTT.

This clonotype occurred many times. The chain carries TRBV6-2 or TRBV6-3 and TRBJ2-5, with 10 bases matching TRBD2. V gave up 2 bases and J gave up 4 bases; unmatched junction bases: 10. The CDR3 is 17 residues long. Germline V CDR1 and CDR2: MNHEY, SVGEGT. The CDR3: CASSYGILAGGSETQYF. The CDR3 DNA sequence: TGTGCCAGCAGTTACGGGATTTTAGCGGGGGGTTCAGAGACCCAGTACTTC.

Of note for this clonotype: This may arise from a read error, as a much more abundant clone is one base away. CDR3 sequence: CASSLARVQGFYEQYF. CDR3 in DNA: TGCGCCAGCAGCTTGGCGCGGGTACAGGGGTTCTACGAGCAGTACTTC. The chain employs TRBV5-1 and TRBJ2-7, with 7 bases fitting TRBD1. Germline CDR1 SGHRS, CDR2 YFSETQ. This CDR3 has 16 residues. V lost 0 bases to trimming and J lost 3 bases; unmatched junction nucleotides: 9. The full variable domain, with the rest looked up from reference TRBV5-1 and TRBJ2-7, is KAGVTQTPRYLIKTRGQQVTLSCSPISGHRSVSWYQQTPGQGLQFLFEYFSETQRNKGNFPGRFSGRQFSNSRSEMNVSTLELGDSALYLCASSLARVQGFYEQYFGPGTRLTVT.

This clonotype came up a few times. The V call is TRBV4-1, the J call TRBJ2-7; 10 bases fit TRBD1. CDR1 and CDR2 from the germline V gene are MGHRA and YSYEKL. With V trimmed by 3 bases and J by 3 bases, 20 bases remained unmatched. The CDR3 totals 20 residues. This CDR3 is CASSQMISGLGQGLIYEQYF. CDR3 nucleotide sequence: TGCGCCAGCAGCCAGATGATTAGCGGCCTGGGACAGGGGCTTATCTACGAGCAGTACTTC.

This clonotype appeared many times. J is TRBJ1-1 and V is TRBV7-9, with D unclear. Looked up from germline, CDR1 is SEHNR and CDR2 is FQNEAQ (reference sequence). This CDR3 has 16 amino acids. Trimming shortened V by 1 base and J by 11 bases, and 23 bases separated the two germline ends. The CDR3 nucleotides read TGTGCCAGCAGCTTAGTGACTCGGCACTCCTTTGTATGGGCTTTCTTT. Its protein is CASSLVTRHSFVWAFF.

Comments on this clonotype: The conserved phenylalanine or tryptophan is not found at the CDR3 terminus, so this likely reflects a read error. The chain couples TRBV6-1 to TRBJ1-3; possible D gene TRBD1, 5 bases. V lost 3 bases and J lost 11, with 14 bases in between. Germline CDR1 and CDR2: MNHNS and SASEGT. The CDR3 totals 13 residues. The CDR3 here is CASSDFDSQPIYL. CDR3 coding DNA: TGTGCCAGCAGTGATTTCGACAGCCAGCCCATATATCTT.

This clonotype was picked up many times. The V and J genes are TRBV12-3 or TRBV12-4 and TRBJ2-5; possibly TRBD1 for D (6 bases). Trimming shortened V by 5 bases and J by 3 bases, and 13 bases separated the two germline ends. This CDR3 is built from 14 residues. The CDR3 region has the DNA TGTGCCAGCAGTATTCAGGGGCTAGAAGAGACCCAGTACTTC. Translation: CASSIQGLEETQYF.

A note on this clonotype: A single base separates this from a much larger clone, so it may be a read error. CDR3 DNA sequence: TGTGCCAGCAGCTCATCAGTCGGCAGGGCCTGGTACGAGCAGTACTTC. This codes for CASSSSVGRAWYEQYF. The J gene is TRBJ2-7, the V gene TRBV7-2; D might be TRBD1 (5 bases). This CDR3 is built from 16 residues. Trimming pared 4 bases from V and 4 bases from J, leaving 20 bases between. Germline lookup yields CDR1 SGHTA and CDR2 FQGNSA.

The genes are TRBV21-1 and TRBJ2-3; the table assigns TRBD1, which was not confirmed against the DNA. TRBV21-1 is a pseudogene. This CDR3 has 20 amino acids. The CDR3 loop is CASSIEGRAGPLGGTDTQYF. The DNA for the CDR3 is TGTGCCAGCAGCATAGAGGGCAGGGCTGGGCCTCTCGGGGGCACAGATACGCAGTATTTT.

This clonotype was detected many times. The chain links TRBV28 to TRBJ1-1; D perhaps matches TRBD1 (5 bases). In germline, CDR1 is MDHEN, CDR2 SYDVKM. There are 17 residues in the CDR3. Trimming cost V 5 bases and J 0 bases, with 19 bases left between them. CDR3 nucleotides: TGTGCCAGCAGTCTCCTCAGGGATGATGGTGTGAACACTGAAGCTTTCTTT. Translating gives CASSLLRDDGVNTEAFF.

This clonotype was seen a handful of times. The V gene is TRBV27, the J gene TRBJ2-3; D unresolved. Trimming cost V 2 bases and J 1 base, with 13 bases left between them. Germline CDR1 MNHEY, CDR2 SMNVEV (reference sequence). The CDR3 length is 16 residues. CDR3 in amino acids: CASSLTPDTRTDTQYF. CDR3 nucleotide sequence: TGTGCCAGCAGTTTAACTCCAGATACCCGCACAGATACGCAGTATTTT.